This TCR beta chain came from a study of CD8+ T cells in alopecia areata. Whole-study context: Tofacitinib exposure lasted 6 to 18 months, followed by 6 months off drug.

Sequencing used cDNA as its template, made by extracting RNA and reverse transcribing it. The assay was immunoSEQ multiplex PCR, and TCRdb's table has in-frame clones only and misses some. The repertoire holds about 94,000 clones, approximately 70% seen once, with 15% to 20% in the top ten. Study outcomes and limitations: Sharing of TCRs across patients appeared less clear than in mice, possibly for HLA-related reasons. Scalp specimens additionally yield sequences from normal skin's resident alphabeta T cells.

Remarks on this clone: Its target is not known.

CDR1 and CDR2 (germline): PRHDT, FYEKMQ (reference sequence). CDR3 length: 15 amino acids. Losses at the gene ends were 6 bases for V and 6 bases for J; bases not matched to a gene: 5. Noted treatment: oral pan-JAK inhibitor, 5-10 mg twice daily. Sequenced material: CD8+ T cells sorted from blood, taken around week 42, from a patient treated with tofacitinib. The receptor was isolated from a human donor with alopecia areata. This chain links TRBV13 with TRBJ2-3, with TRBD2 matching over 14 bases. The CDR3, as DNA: TGTGCCAGCAGTCGGACTAGCGGGGGGTCTGATACGCAGTATTTT. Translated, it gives CASSRTSGGSDTQYF.